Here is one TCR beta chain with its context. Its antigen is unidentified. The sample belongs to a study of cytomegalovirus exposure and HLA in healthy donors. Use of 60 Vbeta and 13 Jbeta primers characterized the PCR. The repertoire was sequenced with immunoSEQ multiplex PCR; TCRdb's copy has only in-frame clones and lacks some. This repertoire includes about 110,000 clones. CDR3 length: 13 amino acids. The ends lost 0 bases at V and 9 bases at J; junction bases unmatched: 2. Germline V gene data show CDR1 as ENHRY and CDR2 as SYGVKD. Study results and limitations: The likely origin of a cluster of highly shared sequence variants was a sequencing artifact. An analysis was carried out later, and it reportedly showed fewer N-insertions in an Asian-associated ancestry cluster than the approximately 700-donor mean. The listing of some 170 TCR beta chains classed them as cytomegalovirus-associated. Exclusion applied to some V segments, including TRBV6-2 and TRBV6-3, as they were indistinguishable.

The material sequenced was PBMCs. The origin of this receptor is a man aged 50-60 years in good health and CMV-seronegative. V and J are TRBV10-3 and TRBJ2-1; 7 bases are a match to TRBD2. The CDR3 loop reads CAISESTSVEQFF. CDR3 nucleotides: TGTGCCATCAGTGAGTCAACTAGCGTTGAGCAGTTCTTC.